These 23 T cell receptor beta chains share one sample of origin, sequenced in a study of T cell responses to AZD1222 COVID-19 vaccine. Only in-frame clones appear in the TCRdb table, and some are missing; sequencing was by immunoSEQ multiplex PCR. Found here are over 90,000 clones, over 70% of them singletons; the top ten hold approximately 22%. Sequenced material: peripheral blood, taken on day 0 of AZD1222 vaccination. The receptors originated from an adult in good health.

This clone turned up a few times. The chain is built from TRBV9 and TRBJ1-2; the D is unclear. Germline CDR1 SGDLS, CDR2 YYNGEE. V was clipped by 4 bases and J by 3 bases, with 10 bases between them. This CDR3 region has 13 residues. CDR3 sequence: CASSPPSDYGYTF. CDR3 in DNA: TGTGCCAGCAGCCCTCCGTCGGACTATGGCTACACCTTC.

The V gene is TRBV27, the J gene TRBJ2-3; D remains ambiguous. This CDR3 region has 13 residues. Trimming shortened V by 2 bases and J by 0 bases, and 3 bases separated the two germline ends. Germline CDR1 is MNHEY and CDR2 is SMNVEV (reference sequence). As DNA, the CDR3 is TGTGCCAGCAGTTTAATAAGCACAGATACGCAGTATTTT. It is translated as CASSLISTDTQYF.

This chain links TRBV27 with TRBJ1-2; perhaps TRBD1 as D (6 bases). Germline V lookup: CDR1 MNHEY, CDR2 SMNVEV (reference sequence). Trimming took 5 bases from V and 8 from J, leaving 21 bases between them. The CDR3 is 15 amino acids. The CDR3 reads CASSNPTGGAFGYTF. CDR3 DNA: TGTGCCAGCAGTAACCCGACAGGTGGCGCTTTCGGCTACACCTTC.

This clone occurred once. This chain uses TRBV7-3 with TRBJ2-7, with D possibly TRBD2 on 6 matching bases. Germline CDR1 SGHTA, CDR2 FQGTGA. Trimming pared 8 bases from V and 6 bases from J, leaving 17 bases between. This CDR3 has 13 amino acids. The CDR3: CASSTSRTAEQYF. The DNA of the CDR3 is TGTGCCAGCTCGACTAGTCGCACAGCCGAGCAGTACTTC.

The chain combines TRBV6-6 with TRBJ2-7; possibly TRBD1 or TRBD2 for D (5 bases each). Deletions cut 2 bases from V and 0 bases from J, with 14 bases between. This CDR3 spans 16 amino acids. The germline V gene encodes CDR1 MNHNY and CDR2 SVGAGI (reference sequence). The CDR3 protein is CASSYEGTANSYEQYF. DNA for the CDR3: TGTGCCAGCAGTTACGAAGGGACGGCGAACTCCTACGAGCAGTACTTC.

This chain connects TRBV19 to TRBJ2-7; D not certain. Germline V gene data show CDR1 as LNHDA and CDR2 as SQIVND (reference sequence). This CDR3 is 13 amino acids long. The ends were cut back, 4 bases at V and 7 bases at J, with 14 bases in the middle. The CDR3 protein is CASSRSREAEQYF. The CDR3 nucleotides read TGTGCCAGTAGTAGATCCCGCGAGGCGGAGCAGTACTTC. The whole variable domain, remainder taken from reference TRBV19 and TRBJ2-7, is DGGITQSPKYLFRKEGQNVTLSCEQNLNHDAMYWYRQDPGQGLRLIYYSQIVNDFQKGDIAEGYSVSREKKESFPLTVTSAQKNPTAFYLCASSRSREAEQYFGPGTRLTVT.

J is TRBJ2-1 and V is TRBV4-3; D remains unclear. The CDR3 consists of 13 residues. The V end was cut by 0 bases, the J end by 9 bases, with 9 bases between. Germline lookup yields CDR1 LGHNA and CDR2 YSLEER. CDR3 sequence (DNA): TGCGCCAGCAGCCAAGAATTAGGCGGTGAGCAGTTCTTC. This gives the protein CASSQELGGEQFF.

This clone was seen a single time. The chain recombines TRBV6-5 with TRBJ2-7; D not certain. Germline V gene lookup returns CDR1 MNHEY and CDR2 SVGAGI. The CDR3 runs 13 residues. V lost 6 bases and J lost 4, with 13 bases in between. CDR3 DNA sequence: TGTGCCAGCAGGCTCCGCGGTTCGTACGAGCAGTACTTC. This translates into CASRLRGSYEQYF.

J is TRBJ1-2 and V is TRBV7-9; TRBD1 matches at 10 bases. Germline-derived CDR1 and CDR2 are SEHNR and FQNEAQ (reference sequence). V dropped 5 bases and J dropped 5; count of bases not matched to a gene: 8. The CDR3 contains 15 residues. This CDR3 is CASSTTTGGWYGYTF. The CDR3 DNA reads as TGTGCCAGCAGCACCACGACAGGGGGCTGGTATGGCTACACCTTC. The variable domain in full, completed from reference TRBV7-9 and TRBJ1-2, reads DTGVSQNPRHKITKRGQNVTFRCDPISEHNRLYWYRQTLGQGPEFLTYFQNEAQLEKSRLLSDRFSAERPKGSFSTLEIQRTEQGDSAMYLCASSTTTGGWYGYTFGSGTRLTVV.

The CDR3: CASTGGYEQYF. As DNA, the CDR3 is TGTGCCAGCACTGGAGGCTACGAGCAGTACTTC. This chain connects TRBV28 to TRBJ2-7; tentative D call: TRBD2 (5 bases). Germline V gene data show CDR1 as MDHEN and CDR2 as SYDVKM. The CDR3 is 11 amino acids. V gave up 7 bases and J gave up 3 bases, with 7 bases separating them.

The DNA of the CDR3 is TGTGCCAGCAGTTACTCGAGAAGGGGACTATACGGCTACACCTTC. It specifies CASSYSRRGLYGYTF. The chain joins TRBV6-5 to TRBJ1-2; a weak D match, TRBD1 (5 bases). Germline CDR1 and CDR2: MNHEY and SVGAGI. This CDR3 contains 15 residues. Trimming removed 0 bases at V and 8 bases at J, with 16 bases between.

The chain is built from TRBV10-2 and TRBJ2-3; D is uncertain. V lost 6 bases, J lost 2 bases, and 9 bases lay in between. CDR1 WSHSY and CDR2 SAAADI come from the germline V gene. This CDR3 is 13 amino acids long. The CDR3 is CASRPDFTDTQYF. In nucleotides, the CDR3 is TGCGCCAGCAGGCCCGACTTCACAGATACGCAGTATTTT.

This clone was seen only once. The CDR3 nucleotides read TGTGCCAGCAGTTACTCGACAGGGGGCTTGGTTGAGCAGTACTTC. Protein: CASSYSTGGLVEQYF. This chain connects TRBV6-5 to TRBJ2-7, with 10 bases identical to TRBD1. The CDR3 sequence is 15 residues long. Germline assignment: CDR1 MNHEY and CDR2 SVGAGI. The V segment lost 0 bases and the J segment 7 bases; nucleotides outside the gene matches: 6.

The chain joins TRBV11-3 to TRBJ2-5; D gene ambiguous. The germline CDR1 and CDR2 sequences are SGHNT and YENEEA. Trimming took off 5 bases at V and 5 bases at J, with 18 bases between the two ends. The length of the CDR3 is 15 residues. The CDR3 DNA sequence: TGTGCCAGCAGCCCAGACCCGAACCCCTACGAGACCCAGTACTTC. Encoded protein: CASSPDPNPYETQYF. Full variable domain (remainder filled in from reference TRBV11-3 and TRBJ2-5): EAGVVQSPRYKIIEKKQPVAFWCNPISGHNTLYWYLQNLGQGPELLIRYENEEAVDDSQLPKDRFSAERLKGVDSTLKIQPAELGDSAVYLCASSPDPNPYETQYFGPGTRLLVL.

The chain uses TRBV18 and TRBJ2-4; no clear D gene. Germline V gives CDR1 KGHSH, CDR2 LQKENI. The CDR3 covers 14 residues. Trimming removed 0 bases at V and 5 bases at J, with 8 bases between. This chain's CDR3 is CASSPPSTENIQYF. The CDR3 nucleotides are TGTGCCAGCTCACCACCTTCTACAGAAAACATTCAGTACTTC.

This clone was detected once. The DNA of the CDR3 is TGTGCCAGCCCCCTCACTAGGAGTGGGACAGGGTTTGGAAACACCATATATTTT. It is translated as CASPLTRSGTGFGNTIYF. V and J are TRBV6-4 and TRBJ1-3; 9 bases map to TRBD1. The CDR3 loop spans 18 amino acids. V lost 8 bases to trimming and J lost 3 bases; unmatched junction nucleotides: 17. The germline V gene encodes CDR1 MRHNA and CDR2 SNTAGT.

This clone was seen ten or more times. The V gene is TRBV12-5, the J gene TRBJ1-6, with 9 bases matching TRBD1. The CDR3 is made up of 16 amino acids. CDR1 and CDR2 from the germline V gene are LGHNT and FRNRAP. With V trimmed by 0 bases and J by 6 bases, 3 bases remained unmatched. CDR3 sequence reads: CASGLVGQGPNSPLHF. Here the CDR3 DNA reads TGTGCTAGTGGTTTGGTCGGACAGGGGCCTAATTCACCCCTCCACTTT. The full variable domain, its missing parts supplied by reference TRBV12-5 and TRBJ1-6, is DARVTQTPRHKVTEMGQEVTMRCQPILGHNTVFWYRQTMMQGLELLAYFRNRAPLDDSGMPKDRFSAEMPDATLATLKIQPSEPRDSAVYFCASGLVGQGPNSPLHFGNGTRLTVT.

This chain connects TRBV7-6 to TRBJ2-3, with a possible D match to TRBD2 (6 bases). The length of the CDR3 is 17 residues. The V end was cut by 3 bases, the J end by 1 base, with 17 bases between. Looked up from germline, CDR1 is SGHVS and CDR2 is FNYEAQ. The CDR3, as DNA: TGTGCCAGCAGCTTGCTGGGGACTCATGGAGGCACAGATACGCAGTATTTT. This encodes CASSLLGTHGGTDTQYF. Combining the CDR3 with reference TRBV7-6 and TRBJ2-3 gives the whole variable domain GAGVSQSPRYKVTKRGQDVALRCDPISGHVSLYWYRQALGQGPEFLTYFNYEAQQDKSGLPNDRFSAERPEGSISTLTIQRTEQRDSAMYRCASSLLGTHGGTDTQYFGPGTRLTVL.

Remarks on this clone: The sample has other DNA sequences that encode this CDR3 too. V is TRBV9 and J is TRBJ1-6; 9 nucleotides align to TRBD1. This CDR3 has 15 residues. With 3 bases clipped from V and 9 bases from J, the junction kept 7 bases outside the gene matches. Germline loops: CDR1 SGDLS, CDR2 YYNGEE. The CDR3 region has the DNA TGTGCCAGCAGCGCGGGACAGGGCATTTCTTCACCCCTCCACTTT. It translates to CASSAGQGISSPLHF.

CDR3 in amino acids: CASSPALQSSGNTIYF. CDR3 DNA sequence: TGTGCCAGCTCACCAGCCCTTCAGAGTTCTGGAAACACCATATATTTT. The rearrangement uses TRBV18 and TRBJ1-3; D not certain. Germline V gene data show CDR1 as KGHSH and CDR2 as LQKENI. The CDR3 covers 16 residues. V was clipped by 2 bases and J by 1 base, with 12 bases between them.

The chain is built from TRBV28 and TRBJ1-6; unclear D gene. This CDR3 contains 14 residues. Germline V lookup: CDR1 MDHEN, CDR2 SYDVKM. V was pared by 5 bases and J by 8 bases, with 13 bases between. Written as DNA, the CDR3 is TGTGCCAGCAGTGTCTCCAGTTCTTATTCACCCCTCCACTTT. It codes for CASSVSSSYSPLHF.

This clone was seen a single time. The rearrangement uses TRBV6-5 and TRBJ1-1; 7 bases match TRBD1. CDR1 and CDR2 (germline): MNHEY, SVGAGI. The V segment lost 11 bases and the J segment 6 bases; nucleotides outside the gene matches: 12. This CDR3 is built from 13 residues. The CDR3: CAAQGGRESEAFF. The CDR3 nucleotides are TGTGCCGCCCAGGGGGGGCGGGAGTCTGAAGCTTTCTTT.

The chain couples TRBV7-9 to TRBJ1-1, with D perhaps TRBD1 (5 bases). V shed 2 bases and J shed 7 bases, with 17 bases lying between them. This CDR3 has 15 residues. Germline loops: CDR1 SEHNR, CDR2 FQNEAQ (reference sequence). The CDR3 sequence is CASSLRPSGGFEAFF. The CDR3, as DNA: TGTGCCAGCAGCTTAAGACCCTCGGGGGGGTTTGAAGCTTTCTTT.